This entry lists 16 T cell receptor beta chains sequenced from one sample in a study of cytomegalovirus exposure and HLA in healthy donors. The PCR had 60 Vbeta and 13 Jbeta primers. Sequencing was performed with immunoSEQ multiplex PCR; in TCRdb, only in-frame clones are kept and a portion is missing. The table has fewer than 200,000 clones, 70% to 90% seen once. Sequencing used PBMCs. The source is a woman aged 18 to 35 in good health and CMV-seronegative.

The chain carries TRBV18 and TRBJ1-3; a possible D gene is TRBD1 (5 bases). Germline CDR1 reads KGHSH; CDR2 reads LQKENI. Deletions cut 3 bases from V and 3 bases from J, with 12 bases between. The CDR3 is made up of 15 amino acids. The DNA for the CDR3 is TGTGCCAGCTCACCCCAGTCAGGGTTTGGAAACACCATATATTTT. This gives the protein CASSPQSGFGNTIYF.

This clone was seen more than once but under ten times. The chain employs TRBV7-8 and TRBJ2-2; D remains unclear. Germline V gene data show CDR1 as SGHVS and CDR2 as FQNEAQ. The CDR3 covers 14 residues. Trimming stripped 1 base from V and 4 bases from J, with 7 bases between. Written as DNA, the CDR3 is TGTGCCAGCAGCTTAGTTCGGTTCACCGGGGAGCTGTTTTTT. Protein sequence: CASSLVRFTGELFF. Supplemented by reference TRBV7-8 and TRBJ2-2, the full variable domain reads GAGVSQSPRYKVAKRGQDVALRCDPISGHVSLFWYQQALGQGPEFLTYFQNEAQLDKSGLPSDRFFAERPEGSVSTLKIQRTQQEDSAVYLCASSLVRFTGELFFGEGSRLTVL.

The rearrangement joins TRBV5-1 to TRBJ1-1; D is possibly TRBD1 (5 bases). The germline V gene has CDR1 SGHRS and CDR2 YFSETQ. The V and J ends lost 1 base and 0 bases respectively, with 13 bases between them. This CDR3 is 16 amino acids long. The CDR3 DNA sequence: TGCGCCAGCAGCTTGCGGTTGGGGGGACTGAACACTGAAGCTTTCTTT. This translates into CASSLRLGGLNTEAFF.

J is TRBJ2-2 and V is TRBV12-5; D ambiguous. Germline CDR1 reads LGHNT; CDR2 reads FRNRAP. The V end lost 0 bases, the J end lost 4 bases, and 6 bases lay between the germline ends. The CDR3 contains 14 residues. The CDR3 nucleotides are TGTGCTAGTGGTTTGGTATCGGTCACCGGGGAGCTGTTTTTT. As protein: CASGLVSVTGELFF.

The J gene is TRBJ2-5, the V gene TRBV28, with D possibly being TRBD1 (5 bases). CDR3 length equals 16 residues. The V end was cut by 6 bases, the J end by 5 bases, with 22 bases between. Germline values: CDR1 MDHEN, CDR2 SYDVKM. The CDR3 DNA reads TGTGCCAGCAGAGTCTTCGGCAGCGCCAAGGGGGAGACCCAGTACTTC. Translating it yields CASRVFGSAKGETQYF.

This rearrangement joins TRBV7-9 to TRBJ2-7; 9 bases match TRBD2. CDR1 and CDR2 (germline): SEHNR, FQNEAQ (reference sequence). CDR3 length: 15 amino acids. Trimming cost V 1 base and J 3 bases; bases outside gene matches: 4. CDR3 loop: CASSLGSGSYYEQYF. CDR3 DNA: TGTGCCAGCAGCTTAGGTAGCGGGAGCTACTACGAGCAGTACTTC.

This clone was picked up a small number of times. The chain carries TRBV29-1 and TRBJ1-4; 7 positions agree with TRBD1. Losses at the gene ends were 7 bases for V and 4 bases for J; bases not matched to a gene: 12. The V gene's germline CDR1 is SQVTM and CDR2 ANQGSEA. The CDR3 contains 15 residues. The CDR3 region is CSAATGWGFNEKLFF. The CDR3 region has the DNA TGCAGCGCCGCGACAGGGTGGGGCTTTAATGAAAAACTGTTTTTT.

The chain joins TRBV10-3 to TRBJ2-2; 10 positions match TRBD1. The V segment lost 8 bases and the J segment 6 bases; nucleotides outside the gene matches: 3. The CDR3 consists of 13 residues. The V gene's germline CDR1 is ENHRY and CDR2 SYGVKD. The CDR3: CAISGQGAGELFF. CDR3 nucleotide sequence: TGTGCCATCTCAGGACAGGGGGCCGGGGAGCTGTTTTTT.

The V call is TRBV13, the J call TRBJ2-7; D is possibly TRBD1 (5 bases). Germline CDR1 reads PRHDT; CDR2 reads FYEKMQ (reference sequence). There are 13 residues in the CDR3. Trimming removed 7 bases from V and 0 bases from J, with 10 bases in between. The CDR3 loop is CASTLQGSYEQYF. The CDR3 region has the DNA TGTGCCAGCACCCTTCAGGGCTCCTACGAGCAGTACTTC.

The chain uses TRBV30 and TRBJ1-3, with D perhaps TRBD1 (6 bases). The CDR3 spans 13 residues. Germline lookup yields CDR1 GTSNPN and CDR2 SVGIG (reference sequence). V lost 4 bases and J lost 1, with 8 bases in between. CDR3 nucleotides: TGTGCCTGGACCAGGGGTTCTGGAAACACCATATATTTT. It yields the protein CAWTRGSGNTIYF.

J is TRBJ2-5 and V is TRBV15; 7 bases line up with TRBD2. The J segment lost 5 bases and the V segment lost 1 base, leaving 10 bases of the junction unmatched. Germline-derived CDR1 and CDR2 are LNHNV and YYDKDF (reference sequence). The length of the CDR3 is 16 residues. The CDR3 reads CATSRGSSGEGETQYF. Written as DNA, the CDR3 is TGTGCCACCAGCAGAGGGTCTAGCGGAGAGGGGGAGACCCAGTACTTC.

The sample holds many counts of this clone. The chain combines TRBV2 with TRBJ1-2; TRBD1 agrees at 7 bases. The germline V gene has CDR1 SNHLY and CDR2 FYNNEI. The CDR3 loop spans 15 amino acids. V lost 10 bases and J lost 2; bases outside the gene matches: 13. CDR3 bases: TGTGCCATCCAGGGACAGACTGGATCCAACTATGGCTACACCTTC. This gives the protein CAIQGQTGSNYGYTF.

The CDR3 reads CASSLAEETQYF. CDR3 DNA: TGCGCCAGCAGCTTGGCGGAGGAGACCCAGTACTTC. This chain uses TRBV5-1 with TRBJ2-5; unclear D gene. Germline-derived CDR1 and CDR2 are SGHRS and YFSETQ. The V end was cut by 0 bases, the J end by 5 bases, with 5 bases between. The CDR3 sequence is 12 residues long.

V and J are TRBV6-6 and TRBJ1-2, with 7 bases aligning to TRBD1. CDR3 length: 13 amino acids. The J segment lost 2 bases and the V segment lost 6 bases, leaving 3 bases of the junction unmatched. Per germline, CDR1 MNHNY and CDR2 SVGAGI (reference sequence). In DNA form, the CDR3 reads TGTGCCAGCAGGACACAGGGGAACTATGGCTACACCTTC. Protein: CASRTQGNYGYTF.

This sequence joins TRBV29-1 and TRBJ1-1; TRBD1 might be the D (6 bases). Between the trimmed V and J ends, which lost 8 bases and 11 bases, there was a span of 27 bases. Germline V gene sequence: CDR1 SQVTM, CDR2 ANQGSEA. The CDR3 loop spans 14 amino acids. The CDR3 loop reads CSSPGYQGRQGAFF. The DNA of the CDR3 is TGCAGCTCCCCGGGTTATCAGGGGAGACAAGGCGCTTTCTTT. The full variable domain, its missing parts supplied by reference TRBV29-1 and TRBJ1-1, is SAVISQKPSRDICQRGTSLTIQCQVDSQVTMMFWYRQQPGQSLTLIATANQGSEATYESGFVIDKFPISRPNLTFSTLTVSNMSPEDSSIYLCSSPGYQGRQGAFFGQGTRLTVV.

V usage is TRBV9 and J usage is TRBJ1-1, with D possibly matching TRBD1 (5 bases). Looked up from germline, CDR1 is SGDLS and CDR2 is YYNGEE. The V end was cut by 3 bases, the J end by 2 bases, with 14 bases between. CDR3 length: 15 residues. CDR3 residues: CASSARDSENTEAFF. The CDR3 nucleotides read TGTGCCAGCAGCGCTCGAGACAGCGAAAACACTGAAGCTTTCTTT.